The sequence of this T cell receptor beta chain was determined in a study of Ad26.COV2.S vaccination and SARS-CoV-2 variants. The wider study: Intramuscularly, Ad26.COV2.S was given either once or twice, 56 days apart. Regarding the study as a whole: Across vaccine and placebo recipients, the breadth of non-spike TCRs was similar.

Remarks on this clone: The antigen is not known.

The germline V gene encodes CDR1 SGHDN and CDR2 FVKESK. V lost 1 base to trimming and J lost 0 bases; unmatched junction nucleotides: 8. The CDR3 totals 19 residues. Sequencing was performed with immunoSEQ multiplex PCR; in TCRdb, only in-frame clones are kept and a portion is missing. The data hold about 350,000 clones, with approximately 90% observed a single time. As for treatment: roughly 20 received Ad26.COV2.S at low or high dose, single or two shots; about 5 received placebo; per-sample allocation not given. Sampling occurred on day 63 after the first vaccine or placebo injection. The source material was peripheral blood, sampled in a trial of Ad26.COV2.S vaccine versus placebo. The chain combines TRBV14 with TRBJ2-4, with 11 bases aligning to TRBD1. The sequence was obtained from a person between 18 and 60 years old who received the Ad26.COV2.S COVID-19 vaccine or a placebo. The CDR3 DNA reads TGTGCCAGCAGCCAAGTGGGACAGGGGGTTGAACTAGCCAAAAACATTCAGTACTTC. Translated: CASSQVGQGVELAKNIQYF.